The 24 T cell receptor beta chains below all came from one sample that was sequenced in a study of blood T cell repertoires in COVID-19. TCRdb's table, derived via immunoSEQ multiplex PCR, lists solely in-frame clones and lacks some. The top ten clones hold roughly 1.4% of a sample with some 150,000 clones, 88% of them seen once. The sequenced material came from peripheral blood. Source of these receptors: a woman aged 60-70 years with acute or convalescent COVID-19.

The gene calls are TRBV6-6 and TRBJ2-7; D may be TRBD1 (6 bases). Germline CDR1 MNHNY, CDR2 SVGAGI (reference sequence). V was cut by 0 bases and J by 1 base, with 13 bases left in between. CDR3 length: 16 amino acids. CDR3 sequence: CASSYSPGTTSYEQYF. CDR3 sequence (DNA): TGTGCCAGCAGTTACTCTCCGGGGACAACTTCCTACGAGCAGTACTTC.

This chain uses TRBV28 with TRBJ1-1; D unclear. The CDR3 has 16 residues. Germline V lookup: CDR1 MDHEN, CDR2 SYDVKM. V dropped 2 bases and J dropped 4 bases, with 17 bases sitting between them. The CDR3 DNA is TGTGCCAGCAGTTTAAGCAGCAGAGGGTTGGCCACTGAAGCTTTCTTT. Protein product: CASSLSSRGLATEAFF.

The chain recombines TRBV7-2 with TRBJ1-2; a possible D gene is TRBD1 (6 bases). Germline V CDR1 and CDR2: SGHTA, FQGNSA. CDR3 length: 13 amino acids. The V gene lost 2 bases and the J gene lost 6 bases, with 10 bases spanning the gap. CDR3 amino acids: CASSLMAGDGYTF. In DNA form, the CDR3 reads TGTGCCAGCAGCTTAATGGCAGGGGATGGCTACACCTTC.

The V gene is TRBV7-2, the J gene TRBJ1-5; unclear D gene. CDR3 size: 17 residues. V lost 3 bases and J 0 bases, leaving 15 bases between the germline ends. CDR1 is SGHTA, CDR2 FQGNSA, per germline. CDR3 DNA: TGTGCCAGCAGCTTGGCGAGGGTTGGAGATAGCAATCAGCCCCAGCATTTT. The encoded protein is CASSLARVGDSNQPQHF.

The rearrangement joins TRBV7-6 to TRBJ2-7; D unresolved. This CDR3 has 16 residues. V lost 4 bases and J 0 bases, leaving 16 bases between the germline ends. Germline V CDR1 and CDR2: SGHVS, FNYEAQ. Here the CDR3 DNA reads TGTGCCAGCAGCTCCCTAGTAGGCGTTGTCTCCTACGAGCAGTACTTC. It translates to CASSSLVGVVSYEQYF. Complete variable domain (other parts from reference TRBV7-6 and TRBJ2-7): GAGVSQSPRYKVTKRGQDVALRCDPISGHVSLYWYRQALGQGPEFLTYFNYEAQQDKSGLPNDRFSAERPEGSISTLTIQRTEQRDSAMYRCASSSLVGVVSYEQYFGPGTRLTVT.

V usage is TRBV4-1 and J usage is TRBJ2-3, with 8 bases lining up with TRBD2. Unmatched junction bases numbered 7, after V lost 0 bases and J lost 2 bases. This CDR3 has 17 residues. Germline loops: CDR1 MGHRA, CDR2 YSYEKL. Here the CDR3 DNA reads TGCGCCAGCAGCCAAGATTTTACTAGCGGTCCCACAGATACGCAGTATTTT. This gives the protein CASSQDFTSGPTDTQYF.

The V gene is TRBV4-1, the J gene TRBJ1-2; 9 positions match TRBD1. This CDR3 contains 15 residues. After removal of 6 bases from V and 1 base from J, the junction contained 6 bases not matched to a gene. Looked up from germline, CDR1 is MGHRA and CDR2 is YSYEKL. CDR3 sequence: CASRGQGAYNYGYTF. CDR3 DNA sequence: TGCGCCAGCAGGGGACAGGGCGCGTATAACTATGGCTACACCTTC.

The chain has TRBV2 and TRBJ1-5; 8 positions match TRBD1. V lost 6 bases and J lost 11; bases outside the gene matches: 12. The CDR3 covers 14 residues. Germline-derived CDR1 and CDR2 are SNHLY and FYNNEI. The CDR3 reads CASSPTGGGVSQHF. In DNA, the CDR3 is TGTGCCAGCAGCCCCACAGGGGGAGGGGTTTCCCAGCATTTT.

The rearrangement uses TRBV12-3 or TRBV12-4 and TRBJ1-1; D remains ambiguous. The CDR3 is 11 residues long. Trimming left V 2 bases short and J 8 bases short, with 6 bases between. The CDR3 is CASSLSREAFF. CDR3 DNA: TGTGCCAGCAGTTTATCCAGGGAAGCTTTCTTT.

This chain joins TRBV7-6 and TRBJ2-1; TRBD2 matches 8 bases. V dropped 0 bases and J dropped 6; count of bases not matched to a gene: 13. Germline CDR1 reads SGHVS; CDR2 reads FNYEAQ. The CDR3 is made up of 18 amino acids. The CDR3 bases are TGTGCCAGCAGCTTAGCGTTCGGTACTAGCGGAACTTTCAATGAGCAGTTCTTC. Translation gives CASSLAFGTSGTFNEQFF.

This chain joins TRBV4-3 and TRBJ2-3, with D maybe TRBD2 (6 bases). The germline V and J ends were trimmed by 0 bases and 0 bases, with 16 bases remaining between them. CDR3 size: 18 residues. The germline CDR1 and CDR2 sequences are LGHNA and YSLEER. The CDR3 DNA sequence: TGCGCCAGCAGCCAAGATCTCGTTCGGGGGTATAGCACAGATACGCAGTATTTT. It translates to CASSQDLVRGYSTDTQYF.

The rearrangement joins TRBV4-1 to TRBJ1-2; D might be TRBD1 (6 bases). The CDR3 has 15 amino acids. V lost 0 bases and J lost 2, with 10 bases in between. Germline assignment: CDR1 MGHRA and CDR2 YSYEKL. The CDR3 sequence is CASSQDRTGNYGYTF. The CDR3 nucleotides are TGCGCCAGCAGCCAAGATCGTACAGGGAACTATGGCTACACCTTC.

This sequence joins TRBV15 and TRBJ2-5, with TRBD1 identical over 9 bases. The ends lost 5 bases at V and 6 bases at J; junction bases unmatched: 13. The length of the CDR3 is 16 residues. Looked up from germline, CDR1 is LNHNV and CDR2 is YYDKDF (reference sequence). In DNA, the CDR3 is TGTGCCACCAGCTTTTCCGGGACAGGGACCAGACAGACCCAGTACTTC. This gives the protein CATSFSGTGTRQTQYF.

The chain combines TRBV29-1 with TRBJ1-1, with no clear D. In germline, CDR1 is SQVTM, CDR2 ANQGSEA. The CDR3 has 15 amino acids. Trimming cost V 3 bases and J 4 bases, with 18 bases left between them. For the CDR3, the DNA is TGCAGCGTTGATCAATATTGGGGAGTTGGCACTGAAGCTTTCTTT. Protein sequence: CSVDQYWGVGTEAFF.

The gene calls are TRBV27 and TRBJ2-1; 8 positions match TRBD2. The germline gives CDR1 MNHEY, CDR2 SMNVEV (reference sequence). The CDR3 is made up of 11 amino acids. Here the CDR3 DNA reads TGTTCTAGCGGGTTAGGAAATGAGCAGTTCTTC. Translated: CSSGLGNEQFF.

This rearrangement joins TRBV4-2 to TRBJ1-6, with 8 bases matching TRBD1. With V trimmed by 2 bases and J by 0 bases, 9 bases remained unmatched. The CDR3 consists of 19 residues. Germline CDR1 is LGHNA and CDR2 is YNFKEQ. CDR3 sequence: CASSQHRTGPSSYNSPLHF. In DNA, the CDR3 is TGTGCCAGCAGCCAACACCGGACAGGGCCAAGCTCCTATAATTCACCCCTCCACTTT.

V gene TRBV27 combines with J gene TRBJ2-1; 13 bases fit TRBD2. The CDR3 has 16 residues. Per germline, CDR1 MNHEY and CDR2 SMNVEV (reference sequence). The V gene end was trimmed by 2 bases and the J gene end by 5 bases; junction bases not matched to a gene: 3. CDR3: CASSLQGLAGDNEQFF. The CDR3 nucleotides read TGTGCCAGCAGTTTACAAGGACTAGCGGGGGACAATGAGCAGTTCTTC.

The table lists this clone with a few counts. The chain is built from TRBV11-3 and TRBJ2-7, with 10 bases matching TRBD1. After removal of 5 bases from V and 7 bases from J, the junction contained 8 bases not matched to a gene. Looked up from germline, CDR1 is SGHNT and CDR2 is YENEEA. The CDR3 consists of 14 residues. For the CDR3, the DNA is TGTGCCAGCAGCCAGGGACAGGGGTTTGGGGAGCAGTACTTC. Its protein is CASSQGQGFGEQYF.

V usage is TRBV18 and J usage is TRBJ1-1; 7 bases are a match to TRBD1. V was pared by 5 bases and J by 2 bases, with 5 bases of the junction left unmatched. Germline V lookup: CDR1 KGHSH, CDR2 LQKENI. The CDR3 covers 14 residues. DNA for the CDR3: TGTGCCAGCTCATCGACAGGGATCAACACTGAAGCTTTCTTT. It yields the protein CASSSTGINTEAFF. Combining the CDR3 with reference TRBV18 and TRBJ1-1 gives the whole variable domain NAGVMQNPRHLVRRRGQEARLRCSPMKGHSHVYWYRQLPEEGLKFMVYLQKENIIDESGMPKERFSAEFPKEGPSILRIQQVVRGDSAAYFCASSSTGINTEAFFGQGTRLTVV.

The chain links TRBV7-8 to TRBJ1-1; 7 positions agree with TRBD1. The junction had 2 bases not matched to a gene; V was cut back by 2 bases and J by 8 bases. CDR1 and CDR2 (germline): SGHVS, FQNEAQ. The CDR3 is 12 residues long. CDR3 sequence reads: CASSLLDREAFF. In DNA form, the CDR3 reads TGTGCCAGCAGCTTATTGGACAGGGAAGCTTTCTTT.

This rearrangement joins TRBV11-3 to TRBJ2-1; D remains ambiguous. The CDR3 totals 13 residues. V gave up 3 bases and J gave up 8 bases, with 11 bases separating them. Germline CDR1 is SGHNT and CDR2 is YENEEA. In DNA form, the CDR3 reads TGTGCCAGCAGCTTGCGGAGCGTGGATGAGCAGTTCTTC. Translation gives CASSLRSVDEQFF. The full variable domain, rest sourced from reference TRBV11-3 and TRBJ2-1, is EAGVVQSPRYKIIEKKQPVAFWCNPISGHNTLYWYLQNLGQGPELLIRYENEEAVDDSQLPKDRFSAERLKGVDSTLKIQPAELGDSAVYLCASSLRSVDEQFFGPGTRLTVL.

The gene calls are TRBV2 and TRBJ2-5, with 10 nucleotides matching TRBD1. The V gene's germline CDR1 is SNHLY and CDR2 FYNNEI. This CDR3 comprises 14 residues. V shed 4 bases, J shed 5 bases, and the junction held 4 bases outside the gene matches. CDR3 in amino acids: CASSADRGEETQYF. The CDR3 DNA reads TGTGCCAGCAGTGCGGACAGGGGGGAGGAGACCCAGTACTTC.

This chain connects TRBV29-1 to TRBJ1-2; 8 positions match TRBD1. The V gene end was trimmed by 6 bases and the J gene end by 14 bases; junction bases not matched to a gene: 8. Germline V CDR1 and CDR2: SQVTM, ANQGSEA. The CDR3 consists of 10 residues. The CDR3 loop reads CSVMTGEETF. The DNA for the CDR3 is TGCAGCGTGATGACAGGGGAAGAAACCTTC.

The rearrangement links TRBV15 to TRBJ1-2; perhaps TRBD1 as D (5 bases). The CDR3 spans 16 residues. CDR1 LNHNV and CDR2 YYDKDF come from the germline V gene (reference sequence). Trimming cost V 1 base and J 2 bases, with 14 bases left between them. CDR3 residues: CATSRVGAGQNYGYTF. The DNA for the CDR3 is TGTGCCACCAGCAGAGTTGGGGCAGGGCAGAACTATGGCTACACCTTC.